This T cell receptor beta chain was captured by sequencing in a study of graft-versus-host responses after intestinal transplantation. Processed graft tissue released its intraepithelial and lamina propria lymphocytes. The CDR3 length is 13 residues. CDR1 and CDR2 (germline): MNHEY, SMNVEV (reference sequence). With 10 bases clipped from V and 1 base from J, the junction kept 4 bases outside the gene matches. The table came from immunoSEQ multiplex PCR; TCRdb's copy has only in-frame clones and leaves some out. The profile shows 7,500 to 8,500 clones, about 74% of them singletons. The sequencing here drew on ileum tissue, taken around 500 days after intestinal transplant. This chain links TRBV27 with TRBJ2-4, with 7 nucleotides matching TRBD1. This TCR derives from a human patient who received an intestinal transplant, so some T cells may come from the graft donor. The CDR3 DNA is TGTGCCATTAAGGACAGGGCCAAAAACATTCAGTACTTC. Protein product: CAIKDRAKNIQYF.